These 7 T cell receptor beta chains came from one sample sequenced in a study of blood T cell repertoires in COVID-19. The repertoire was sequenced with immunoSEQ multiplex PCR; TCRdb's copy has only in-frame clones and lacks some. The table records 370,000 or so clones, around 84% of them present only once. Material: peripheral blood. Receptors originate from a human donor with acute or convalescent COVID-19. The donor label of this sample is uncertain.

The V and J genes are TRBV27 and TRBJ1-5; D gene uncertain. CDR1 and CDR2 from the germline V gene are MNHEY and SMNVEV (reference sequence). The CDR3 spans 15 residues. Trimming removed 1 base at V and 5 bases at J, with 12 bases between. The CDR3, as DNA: TGTGCCAGCAGTTTATTAACGGGGAAGGATCAGCCCCAGCATTTT. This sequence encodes CASSLLTGKDQPQHF.

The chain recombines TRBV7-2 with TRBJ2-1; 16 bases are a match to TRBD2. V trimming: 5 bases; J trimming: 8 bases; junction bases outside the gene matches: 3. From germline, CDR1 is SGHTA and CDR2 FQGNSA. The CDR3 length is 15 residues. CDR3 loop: CASSPGLAGGYEQFF. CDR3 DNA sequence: TGTGCCAGCAGCCCGGGACTAGCGGGGGGGTATGAGCAGTTCTTC.

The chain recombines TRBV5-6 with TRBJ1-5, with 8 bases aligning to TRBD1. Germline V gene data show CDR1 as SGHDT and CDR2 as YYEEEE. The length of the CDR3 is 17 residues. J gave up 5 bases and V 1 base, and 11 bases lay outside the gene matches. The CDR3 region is CASSLFGPDRDHQPQHF. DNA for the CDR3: TGTGCCAGCAGCTTGTTTGGCCCGGACAGGGATCATCAGCCCCAGCATTTT.

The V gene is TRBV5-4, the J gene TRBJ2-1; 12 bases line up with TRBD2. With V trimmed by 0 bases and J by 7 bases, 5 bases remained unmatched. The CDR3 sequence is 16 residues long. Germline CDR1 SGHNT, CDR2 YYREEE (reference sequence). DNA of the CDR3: TGTGCCAGCAGCTTGGTAAGACTAGCGGGGGTTAATGAGCAGTTCTTC. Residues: CASSLVRLAGVNEQFF.

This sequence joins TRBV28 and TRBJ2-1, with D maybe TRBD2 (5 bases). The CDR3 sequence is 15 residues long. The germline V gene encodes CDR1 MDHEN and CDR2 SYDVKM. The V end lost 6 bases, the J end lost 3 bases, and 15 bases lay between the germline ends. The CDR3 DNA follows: TGTGCCAGCAGCGCGACCAAAGGGAGCTACAATGAGCAGTTCTTC. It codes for CASSATKGSYNEQFF.

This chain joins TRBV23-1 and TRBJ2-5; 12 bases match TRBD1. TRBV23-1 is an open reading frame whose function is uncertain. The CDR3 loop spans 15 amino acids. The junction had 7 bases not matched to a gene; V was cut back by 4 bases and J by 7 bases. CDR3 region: CASSPYRDRGRTQYF. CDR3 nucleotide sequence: TGCGCCAGCAGTCCTTACCGGGACAGGGGGCGGACCCAGTACTTC.

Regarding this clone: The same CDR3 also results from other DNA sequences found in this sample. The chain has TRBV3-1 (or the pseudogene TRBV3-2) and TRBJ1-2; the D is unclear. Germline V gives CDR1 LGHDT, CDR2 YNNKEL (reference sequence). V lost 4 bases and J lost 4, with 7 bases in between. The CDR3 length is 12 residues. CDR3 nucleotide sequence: TGTGCCAGCAGCCGAACTCTCTATGGCTACACCTTC. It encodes CASSRTLYGYTF.